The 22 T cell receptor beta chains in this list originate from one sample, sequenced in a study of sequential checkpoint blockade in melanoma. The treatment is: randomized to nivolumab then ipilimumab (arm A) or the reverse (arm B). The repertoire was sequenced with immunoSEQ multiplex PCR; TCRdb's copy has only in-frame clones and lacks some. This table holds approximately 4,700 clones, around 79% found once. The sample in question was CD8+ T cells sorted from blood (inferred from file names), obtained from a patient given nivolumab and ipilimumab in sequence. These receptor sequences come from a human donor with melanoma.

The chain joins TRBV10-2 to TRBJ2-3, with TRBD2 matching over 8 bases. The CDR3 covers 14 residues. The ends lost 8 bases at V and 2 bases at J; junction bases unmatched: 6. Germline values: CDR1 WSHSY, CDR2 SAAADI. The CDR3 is CASSVAGTTDTQYF. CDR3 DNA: TGCGCCAGCTCGGTAGCGGGGACCACAGATACGCAGTATTTT.

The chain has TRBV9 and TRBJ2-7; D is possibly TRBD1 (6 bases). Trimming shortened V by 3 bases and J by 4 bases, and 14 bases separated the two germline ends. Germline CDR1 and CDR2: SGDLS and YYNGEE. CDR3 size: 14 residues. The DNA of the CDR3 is TGTGCCAGCAGCGCCTCTGGGGGCGCGTACGAGCAGTACTTC. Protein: CASSASGGAYEQYF.

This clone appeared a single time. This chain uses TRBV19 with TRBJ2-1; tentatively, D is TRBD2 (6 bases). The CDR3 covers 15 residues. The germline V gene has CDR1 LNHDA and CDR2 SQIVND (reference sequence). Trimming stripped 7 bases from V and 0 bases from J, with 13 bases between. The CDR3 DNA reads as TGTGCCAGTATGGGTAGCGGCAGCTCCTACAATGAGCAGTTCTTC. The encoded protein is CASMGSGSSYNEQFF.

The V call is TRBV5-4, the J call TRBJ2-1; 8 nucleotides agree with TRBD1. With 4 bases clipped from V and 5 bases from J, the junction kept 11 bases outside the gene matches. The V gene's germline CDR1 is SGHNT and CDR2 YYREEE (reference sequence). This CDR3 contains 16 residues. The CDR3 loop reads CASSPRQDRVHNEQFF. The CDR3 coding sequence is TGTGCCAGCAGCCCCCGACAGGACAGGGTCCACAATGAGCAGTTCTTC. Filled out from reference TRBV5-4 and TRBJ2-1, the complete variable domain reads ETGVTQSPTHLIKTRGQQVTLRCSSQSGHNTVSWYQQALGQGPQFIFQYYREEENGRGNFPPRFSGLQFPNYSSELNVNALELDDSALYLCASSPRQDRVHNEQFFGPGTRLTVL.

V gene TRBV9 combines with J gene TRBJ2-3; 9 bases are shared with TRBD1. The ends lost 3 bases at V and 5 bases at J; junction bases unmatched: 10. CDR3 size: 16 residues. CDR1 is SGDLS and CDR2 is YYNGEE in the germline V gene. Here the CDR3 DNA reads TGTGCCAGCAGCGCAACAGGGGGCGCGATGGGAGATACGCAGTATTTT. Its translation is CASSATGGAMGDTQYF.

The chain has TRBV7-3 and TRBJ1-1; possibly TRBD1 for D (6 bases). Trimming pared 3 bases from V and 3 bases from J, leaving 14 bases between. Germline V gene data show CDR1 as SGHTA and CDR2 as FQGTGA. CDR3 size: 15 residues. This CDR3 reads CASSLGAPGHTEAFF. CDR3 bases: TGTGCCAGCAGCTTGGGGGCGCCGGGACACACTGAAGCTTTCTTT.

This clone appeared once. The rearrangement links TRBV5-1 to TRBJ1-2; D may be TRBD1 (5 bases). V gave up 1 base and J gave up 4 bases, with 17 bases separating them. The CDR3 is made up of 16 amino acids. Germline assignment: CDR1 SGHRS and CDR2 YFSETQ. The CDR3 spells CASSLFLGGSGYGYTF. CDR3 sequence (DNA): TGCGCCAGCAGCTTGTTTTTGGGGGGGTCCGGCTATGGCTACACCTTC.

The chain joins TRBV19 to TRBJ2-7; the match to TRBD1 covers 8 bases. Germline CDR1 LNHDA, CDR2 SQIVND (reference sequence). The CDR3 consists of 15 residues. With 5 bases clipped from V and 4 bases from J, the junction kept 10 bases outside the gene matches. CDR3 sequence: CASSYNRGSLYEQYF. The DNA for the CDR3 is TGTGCCAGTAGTTACAACAGGGGGTCCCTTTACGAGCAGTACTTC.

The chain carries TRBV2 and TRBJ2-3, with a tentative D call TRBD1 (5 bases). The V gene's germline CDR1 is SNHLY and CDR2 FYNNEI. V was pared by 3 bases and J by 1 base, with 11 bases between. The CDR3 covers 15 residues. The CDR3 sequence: CASSDSGAGTDTQYF. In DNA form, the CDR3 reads TGTGCCAGCAGTGATTCTGGGGCCGGCACAGATACGCAGTATTTT.

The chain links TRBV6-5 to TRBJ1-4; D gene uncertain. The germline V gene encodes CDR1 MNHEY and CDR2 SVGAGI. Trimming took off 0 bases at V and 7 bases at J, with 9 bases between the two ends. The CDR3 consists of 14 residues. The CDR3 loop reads CASSYSERSEKLFF. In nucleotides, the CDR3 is TGTGCCAGCAGTTACTCGGAGAGAAGTGAAAAACTGTTTTTT.

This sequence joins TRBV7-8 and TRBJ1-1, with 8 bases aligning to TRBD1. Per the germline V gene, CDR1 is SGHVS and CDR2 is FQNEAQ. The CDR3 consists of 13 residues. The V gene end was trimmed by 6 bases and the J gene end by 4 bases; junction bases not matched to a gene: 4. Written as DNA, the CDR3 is TGTGCCAGCAGTCGAACAGGGGGCACTGAAGCTTTCTTT. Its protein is CASSRTGGTEAFF. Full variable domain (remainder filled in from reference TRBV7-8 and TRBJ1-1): GAGVSQSPRYKVAKRGQDVALRCDPISGHVSLFWYQQALGQGPEFLTYFQNEAQLDKSGLPSDRFFAERPEGSVSTLKIQRTQQEDSAVYLCASSRTGGTEAFFGQGTRLTVV.

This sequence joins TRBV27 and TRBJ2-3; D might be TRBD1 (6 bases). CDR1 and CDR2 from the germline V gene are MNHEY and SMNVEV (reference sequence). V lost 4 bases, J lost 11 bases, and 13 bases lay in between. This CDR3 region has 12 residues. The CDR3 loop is CASSYLGQMQYF. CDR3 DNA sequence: TGTGCCAGCAGTTACCTAGGACAGATGCAGTATTTT.

The CDR3 protein is CASSVASSGSFSYNEQFF. The CDR3 DNA reads as TGTGCCAGCAGCGTAGCGTCTAGCGGGAGTTTCTCCTACAATGAGCAGTTCTTC. The chain links TRBV9 to TRBJ2-1; 10 bases fit TRBD2. The CDR3 is made up of 18 amino acids. Germline V gives CDR1 SGDLS, CDR2 YYNGEE. V shed 0 bases and J 0 bases; nucleotides not matched to a gene: 6. Filled out from reference TRBV9 and TRBJ2-1, the complete variable domain reads DSGVTQTPKHLITATGQRVTLRCSPRSGDLSVYWYQQSLDQGLQFLIQYYNGEERAKGNILERFSAQQFPDLHSELNLSSLELGDSALYFCASSVASSGSFSYNEQFFGPGTRLTVL.

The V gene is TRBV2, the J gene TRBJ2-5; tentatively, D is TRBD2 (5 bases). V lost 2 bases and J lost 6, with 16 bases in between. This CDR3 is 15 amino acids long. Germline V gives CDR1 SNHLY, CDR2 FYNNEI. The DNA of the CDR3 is TGTGCCAGCAGTGAATGGGCGGGCAGAAAAAAGACCCAGTACTTC. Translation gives CASSEWAGRKKTQYF.

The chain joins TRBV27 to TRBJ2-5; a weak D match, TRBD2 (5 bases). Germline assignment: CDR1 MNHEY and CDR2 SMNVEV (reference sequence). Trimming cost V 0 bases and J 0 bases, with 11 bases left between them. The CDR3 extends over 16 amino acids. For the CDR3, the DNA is TGTGCCAGCAGTTTATCGAACAGCGGAGACCAAGAGACCCAGTACTTC. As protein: CASSLSNSGDQETQYF.

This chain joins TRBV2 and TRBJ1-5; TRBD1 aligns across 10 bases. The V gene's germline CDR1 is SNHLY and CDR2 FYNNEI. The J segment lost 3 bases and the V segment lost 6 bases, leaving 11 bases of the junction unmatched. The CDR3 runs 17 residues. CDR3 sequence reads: CASRSGTGEVDNQPQHF. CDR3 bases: TGTGCCAGCAGATCCGGGACAGGGGAAGTGGACAATCAGCCCCAGCATTTT.

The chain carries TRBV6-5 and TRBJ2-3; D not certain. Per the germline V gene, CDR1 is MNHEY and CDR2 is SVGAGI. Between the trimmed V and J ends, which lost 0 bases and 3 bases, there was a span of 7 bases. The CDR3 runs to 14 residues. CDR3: CASSYSKETDTQYF. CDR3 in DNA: TGTGCCAGCAGTTACTCGAAAGAGACAGATACGCAGTATTTT.

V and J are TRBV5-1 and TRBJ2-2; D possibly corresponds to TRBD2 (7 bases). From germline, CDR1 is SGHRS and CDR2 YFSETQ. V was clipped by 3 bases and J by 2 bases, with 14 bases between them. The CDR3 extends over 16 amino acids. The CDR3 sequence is CASSSRGGQNTGELFF. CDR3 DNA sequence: TGCGCCAGCAGCTCGAGGGGGGGACAAAACACCGGGGAGCTGTTTTTT.

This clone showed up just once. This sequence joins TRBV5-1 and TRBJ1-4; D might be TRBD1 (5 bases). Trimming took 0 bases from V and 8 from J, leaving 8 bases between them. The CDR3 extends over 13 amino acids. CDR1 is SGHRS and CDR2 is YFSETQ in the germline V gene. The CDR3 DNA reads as TGCGCCAGCAGCTTGGCCGGGGGGGAAAAACTGTTTTTT. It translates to CASSLAGGEKLFF.

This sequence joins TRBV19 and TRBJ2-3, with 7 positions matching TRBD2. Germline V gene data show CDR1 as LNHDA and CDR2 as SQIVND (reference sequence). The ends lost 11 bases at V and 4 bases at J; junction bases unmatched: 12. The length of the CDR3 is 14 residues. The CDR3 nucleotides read TGTGCCTGCGCTTCCTTGGGAGGGCCAGATACGCAGTATTTT. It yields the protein CACASLGGPDTQYF.

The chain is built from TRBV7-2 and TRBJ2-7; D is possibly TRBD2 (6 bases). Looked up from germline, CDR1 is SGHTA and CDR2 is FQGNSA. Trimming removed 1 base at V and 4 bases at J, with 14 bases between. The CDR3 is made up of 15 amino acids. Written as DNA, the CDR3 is TGTGCCAGCAGCTTAGTGGGACTCCAAGGGTACGAGCAGTACTTC. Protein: CASSLVGLQGYEQYF.

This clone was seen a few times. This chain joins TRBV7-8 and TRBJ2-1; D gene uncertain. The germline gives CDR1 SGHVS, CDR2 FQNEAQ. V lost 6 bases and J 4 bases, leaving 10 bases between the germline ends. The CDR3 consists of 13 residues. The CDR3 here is CASRPPGYNEQFF. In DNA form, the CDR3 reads TGTGCCAGCAGGCCGCCGGGTTACAATGAGCAGTTCTTC. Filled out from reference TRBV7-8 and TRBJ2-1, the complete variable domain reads GAGVSQSPRYKVAKRGQDVALRCDPISGHVSLFWYQQALGQGPEFLTYFQNEAQLDKSGLPSDRFFAERPEGSVSTLKIQRTQQEDSAVYLCASRPPGYNEQFFGPGTRLTVL.